The 5 T cell receptor beta chains below were found in one sample sequenced in a study of blood T cell repertoires in COVID-19. The data were produced by immunoSEQ multiplex PCR, yet TCRdb's version contains in-frame clones alone and is incomplete. The profile shows under 250,000 clones, nearly 90% of them singletons. Sequenced: peripheral blood. The receptors derive from a man aged 18 to 30 with active or convalescent COVID-19.

The chain carries TRBV19 and TRBJ2-1; D remains unclear. V was shortened by 3 bases and J by 6 bases, with 9 bases between the two germline ends. Germline V gives CDR1 LNHDA, CDR2 SQIVND (reference sequence). The CDR3 has 13 residues. CDR3 loop: CASSIRPSNEQFF. DNA for the CDR3: TGTGCCAGTAGTATCCGTCCGAGCAATGAGCAGTTCTTC.

The CDR3 here is CASSWTRVQQYF. DNA of the CDR3: TGTGCCAGCAGTTGGACCAGGGTGCAGCAGTACTTC. The rearrangement joins TRBV2 to TRBJ2-7; maybe TRBD1 (5 bases). The V end lost 5 bases, the J end lost 8 bases, and 13 bases lay between the germline ends. The CDR3 consists of 12 residues. Germline loops: CDR1 SNHLY, CDR2 FYNNEI.

The sample holds a few counts of this clone. This rearrangement joins TRBV2 to TRBJ2-1; 10 bases match TRBD2. The V segment lost 5 bases and the J segment 10 bases; nucleotides outside the gene matches: 8. The germline CDR1 and CDR2 sequences are SNHLY and FYNNEI. The CDR3 loop spans 14 amino acids. The CDR3 sequence: CASSLAGAVREQFF. The CDR3 DNA is TGTGCCAGCAGTCTAGCGGGGGCCGTTAGAGAGCAGTTCTTC.

The chain links TRBV4-3 to TRBJ2-3; 9 nucleotides agree with TRBD2. The CDR3 covers 15 residues. The trim removed 3 bases at V and 2 bases at J, leaving 3 bases unmatched. Germline CDR1 reads LGHNA; CDR2 reads YSLEER. CDR3 protein: CASSQTSGYTDTQYF. CDR3 in DNA: TGCGCCAGCAGCCAGACTAGCGGCTACACAGATACGCAGTATTTT.

The rearrangement joins TRBV27 to TRBJ1-6; D may be TRBD1 (6 bases). The V gene lost 0 bases and the J gene lost 10 bases, with 7 bases spanning the gap. The CDR3 contains 13 residues. The germline gives CDR1 MNHEY, CDR2 SMNVEV (reference sequence). The CDR3 region is CASSLSRGSPLHF. DNA for the CDR3: TGTGCCAGCAGTTTATCCAGGGGATCACCCCTCCACTTT.